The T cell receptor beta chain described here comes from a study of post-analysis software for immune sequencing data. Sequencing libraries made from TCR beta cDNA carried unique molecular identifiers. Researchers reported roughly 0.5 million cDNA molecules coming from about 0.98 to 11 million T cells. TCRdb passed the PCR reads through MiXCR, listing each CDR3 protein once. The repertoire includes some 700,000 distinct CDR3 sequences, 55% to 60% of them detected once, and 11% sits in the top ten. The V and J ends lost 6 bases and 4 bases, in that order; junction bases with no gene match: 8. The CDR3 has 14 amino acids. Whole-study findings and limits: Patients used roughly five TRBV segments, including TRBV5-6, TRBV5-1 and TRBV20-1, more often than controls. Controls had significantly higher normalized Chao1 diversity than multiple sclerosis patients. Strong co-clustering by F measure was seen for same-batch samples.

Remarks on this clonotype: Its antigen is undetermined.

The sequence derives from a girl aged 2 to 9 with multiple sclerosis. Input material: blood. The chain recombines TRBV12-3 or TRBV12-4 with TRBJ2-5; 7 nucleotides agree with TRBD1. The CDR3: CASSDRVVGETQYF. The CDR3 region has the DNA TGTGCCAGCAGCGACAGGGTTGTGGGAGAGACCCAGTACTTC.